A single T cell receptor beta chain is shown here with its context. Its antigen is not identified. This entry comes from a study of cytomegalovirus exposure and HLA in healthy donors. Study as a whole: Most donors, just over 80% of approximately 400 genotyped, fell in the Caucasian-associated ancestry cluster. Findings of the study overall: The Asian-associated ancestry cluster reportedly had fewer N-insertions than the roughly 670-donor mean in a later analysis.

PCR primers comprised 60 Vbeta and 13 Jbeta primers. This table comes from immunoSEQ multiplex PCR, and its TCRdb copy is limited to in-frame clones, with some not included. This table holds roughly 100,000 clones, approximately 69% found once. CDR3 size: 16 residues. V lost 4 bases and J 3 bases, leaving 16 bases between the germline ends. Germline assignment: CDR1 SGHDT and CDR2 YYEEEE. The chain recombines TRBV5-6 with TRBJ2-2; possibly TRBD2 for D (7 bases). The TCR sequence derives from a woman between 45 and 60 years old in good health and CMV-seropositive. Sequencing was done on a sample of PBMCs. The CDR3 bases are TGTGCCAGCAGCCCCGTGGGGGGGGCGCACACCGGGGAGCTGTTTTTT. Its protein product is CASSPVGGAHTGELFF.